A single sample is the source of the 32 T cell receptor beta chains below, sequenced in a study of long-term antiretroviral therapy in people with HIV. Runs used v3.0 of the immunoSEQ assay and were done at survey level. The assay was immunoSEQ multiplex PCR, and TCRdb's table has in-frame clones only and misses some. In the table there are about 34,000 clones, around 79% of which are singletons. This specimen consisted of unsorted PBMCs, obtained 1.9 years after starting antiretroviral therapy. Receptor source: a young man with HIV.

The chain employs TRBV19 and TRBJ2-5, with TRBD2 matching 12 bases. Germline lookup yields CDR1 LNHDA and CDR2 SQIVND (reference sequence). CDR3 size: 16 residues. The ends lost 5 bases at V and 2 bases at J; junction bases unmatched: 6. CDR3 sequence reads: CASSGQLAGGQETQYF. The CDR3 nucleotides are TGTGCCAGTAGTGGGCAACTAGCGGGGGGACAAGAGACCCAGTACTTC.

The V gene is TRBV9, the J gene TRBJ2-2; a weak D match, TRBD2 (5 bases). Trimming shortened V by 0 bases and J by 5 bases, and 11 bases separated the two germline ends. CDR1 SGDLS and CDR2 YYNGEE come from the germline V gene. The CDR3 consists of 15 residues. CDR3 nucleotide sequence: TGTGCCAGCAGCGTAGGGGAGTGGAGAACCGGGGAGCTGTTTTTT. Protein sequence: CASSVGEWRTGELFF.

V usage is TRBV29-1 and J usage is TRBJ1-4; no clear D gene. Germline loops: CDR1 SQVTM, CDR2 ANQGSEA. This CDR3 has 14 amino acids. V was cut by 8 bases and J by 0 bases, with 13 bases left in between. CDR3 protein: CSFQRFSTNEKLFF. In DNA, the CDR3 is TGCAGCTTTCAGAGATTTTCAACTAATGAAAAACTGTTTTTT. The full variable domain, rest sourced from reference TRBV29-1 and TRBJ1-4, is SAVISQKPSRDICQRGTSLTIQCQVDSQVTMMFWYRQQPGQSLTLIATANQGSEATYESGFVIDKFPISRPNLTFSTLTVSNMSPEDSSIYLCSFQRFSTNEKLFFGSGTQLSVL.

The chain combines TRBV27 with TRBJ1-2; the D is unclear. Germline V gene lookup returns CDR1 MNHEY and CDR2 SMNVEV (reference sequence). The CDR3 is 14 amino acids. V lost 5 bases and J 0 bases, leaving 10 bases between the germline ends. Here the CDR3 DNA reads TGTGCCAGCAGTCAGCAGAGAACTAACTATGGCTACACCTTC. Its protein product is CASSQQRTNYGYTF.

The chain links TRBV4-1 to TRBJ2-1; the match to TRBD2 covers 7 bases. The CDR3 runs to 19 residues. The germline CDR1 and CDR2 sequences are MGHRA and YSYEKL. V shed 3 bases, J shed 0 bases, and the junction held 14 bases outside the gene matches. CDR3 nucleotide sequence: TGCGCCAGCAGCCATCGGGCTAGCGGTGGCGGTAGCTCCTACAATGAGCAGTTCTTC. Translating it yields CASSHRASGGGSSYNEQFF.

The V and J genes are TRBV6-5 and TRBJ2-3; 10 positions match TRBD1. V gave up 6 bases and J gave up 2 bases; unmatched junction bases: 5. The CDR3 has 15 amino acids. CDR1 and CDR2 from the germline V gene are MNHEY and SVGAGI. The CDR3 region is CASRKGQGYTDTQYF. The CDR3 DNA is TGTGCCAGCAGGAAGGGACAGGGGTACACAGATACGCAGTATTTT.

Written as DNA, the CDR3 is TGTGCCAGCAGTTCCGGGACAGGGAACACCGGGGAGCTGTTTTTT. Protein: CASSSGTGNTGELFF. The rearrangement links TRBV6-5 to TRBJ2-2; 8 bases map to TRBD1. V lost 4 bases to trimming and J lost 1 base; unmatched junction nucleotides: 2. The CDR3 length is 15 residues. In germline, CDR1 is MNHEY, CDR2 SVGAGI.

This chain links TRBV7-8 with TRBJ2-1; maybe TRBD2 (6 bases). The CDR3 has 17 residues. The V gene's germline CDR1 is SGHVS and CDR2 FQNEAQ. The V end was cut by 2 bases, the J end by 8 bases, with 22 bases between. The DNA for the CDR3 is TGTGCCAGCAGCTTACCCCGCGCCGGGACTGGGGGAGATGAGCAGTTCTTC. It yields the protein CASSLPRAGTGGDEQFF.

J is TRBJ2-3 and V is TRBV19; 8 bases are a match to TRBD1. Germline V gene sequence: CDR1 LNHDA, CDR2 SQIVND (reference sequence). This CDR3 contains 14 residues. The trim removed 4 bases at V and 6 bases at J, leaving 6 bases unmatched. In DNA form, the CDR3 reads TGTGCCAGTAGTACCCGGACAGGGTTCGATACGCAGTATTTT. Translating gives CASSTRTGFDTQYF.

The rearrangement uses TRBV7-9 and TRBJ1-1, with a tentative D call TRBD1 (5 bases). CDR1 SEHNR and CDR2 FQNEAQ come from the germline V gene (reference sequence). V lost 5 bases, J lost 1 base, and 11 bases lay in between. The CDR3 sequence is 14 residues long. The CDR3 region has the DNA TGTGCCAGCAGCCCACCCGACAGGAACACTGAAGCTTTCTTT. It translates to CASSPPDRNTEAFF.

V is TRBV10-1 and J is TRBJ2-7; no clear D. This CDR3 spans 16 amino acids. Germline CDR1 and CDR2: WNHNN and SYGVQD (reference sequence). V gave up 9 bases and J gave up 0 bases, with 21 bases separating them. CDR3 in DNA: TGCGCCAGGACGTCTATCCTTTGGACCCGCTCCTACGAGCAGTACGTC. Amino acids: CARTSILWTRSYEQYV.

This sequence joins TRBV2 and TRBJ2-2; 8 nucleotides match TRBD2. With 5 bases clipped from V and 7 bases from J, the junction kept 9 bases outside the gene matches. This CDR3 is 15 amino acids long. Germline V gene sequence: CDR1 SNHLY, CDR2 FYNNEI. CDR3 nucleotides: TGTGCCAGCAGTATATTAGCGGGGCAGTACGGGGAGCTGTTTTTT. It yields the protein CASSILAGQYGELFF.

Only one count was recorded for this clone. The rearrangement uses TRBV7-9 and TRBJ2-5; D tentatively fits TRBD1 or TRBD2 (6 bases each). Looked up from germline, CDR1 is SEHNR and CDR2 is FQNEAQ (reference sequence). V lost 5 bases and J 2 bases, leaving 9 bases between the germline ends. The CDR3 is made up of 13 amino acids. This chain's CDR3 is CASSGGPQETQYF. The CDR3 region has the DNA TGTGCCAGCAGCGGGGGGCCACAAGAGACCCAGTACTTC. The entire variable domain, with the rest obtained from reference TRBV7-9 and TRBJ2-5, is as follows: DTGVSQNPRHKITKRGQNVTFRCDPISEHNRLYWYRQTLGQGPEFLTYFQNEAQLEKSRLLSDRFSAERPKGSFSTLEIQRTEQGDSAMYLCASSGGPQETQYFGPGTRLLVL.

The genes are TRBV21-1 and TRBJ1-4; whether TRBD1, the table's D call, matches the DNA was not checked. TRBV21-1 is flagged as a pseudogene. The CDR3 is made up of 14 amino acids. Here the CDR3 reads CASIAGTGAEKLFF. DNA of the CDR3: TGTGCCAGCATCGCCGGGACAGGTGCTGAAAAACTGTTTTTT.

V and J are TRBV7-2 and TRBJ2-1; TRBD2 aligns across 9 bases. J lost 0 bases, V lost 6 bases, and 9 bases had no gene match. Germline V CDR1 and CDR2: SGHTA, FQGNSA. This CDR3 is built from 17 residues. This chain's CDR3 is CASSIAGGGGSYNEQFF. The CDR3, as DNA: TGTGCCAGCAGTATAGCTGGCGGGGGGGGCTCCTACAATGAGCAGTTCTTC.

The rearrangement links TRBV5-6 to TRBJ1-1, with 9 nucleotides matching TRBD1. This CDR3 is 15 amino acids long. CDR1 and CDR2 from the germline V gene are SGHDT and YYEEEE. V gave up 3 bases and J gave up 6 bases; unmatched junction bases: 9. CDR3 residues: CASSSGTGFFAEAFF. The CDR3 DNA follows: TGTGCCAGCAGCTCCGGGACAGGGTTTTTCGCTGAAGCTTTCTTT.

The chain couples TRBV28 to TRBJ2-5; 8 bases agree with TRBD2. V shed 3 bases, J shed 2 bases, and the junction held 14 bases outside the gene matches. Germline-derived CDR1 and CDR2 are MDHEN and SYDVKM. There are 18 residues in the CDR3. CDR3 coding DNA: TGTGCCAGCAGTTTTTTATCCCCCTACTTAGCGGGACAAGAGACCCAGTACTTC. It yields the protein CASSFLSPYLAGQETQYF.

The J gene is TRBJ2-4, the V gene TRBV7-9, with D tentatively TRBD1 (5 bases). CDR1 is SEHNR and CDR2 is FQNEAQ in the germline V gene (reference sequence). V shed 5 bases and J shed 2 bases, with 13 bases lying between them. CDR3 length: 15 residues. The CDR3 region is CASSPPPGTKNIQYF. In DNA, the CDR3 is TGTGCCAGCAGCCCCCCTCCAGGGACCAAAAACATTCAGTACTTC. The variable domain in full, completed from reference TRBV7-9 and TRBJ2-4, reads DTGVSQNPRHKITKRGQNVTFRCDPISEHNRLYWYRQTLGQGPEFLTYFQNEAQLEKSRLLSDRFSAERPKGSFSTLEIQRTEQGDSAMYLCASSPPPGTKNIQYFGAGTRLSVL.

The CDR3 DNA reads as TGTGCCAGCAGTTACGCGGAGAACACTGAAGCTTTCTTT. Its translation: CASSYAENTEAFF. The rearrangement uses TRBV6-5 and TRBJ1-1; D is uncertain. Trimming removed 2 bases from V and 1 base from J, with 5 bases in between. Germline V gives CDR1 MNHEY, CDR2 SVGAGI. The CDR3 length is 13 residues.

This chain links TRBV7-9 with TRBJ2-7; tentative D call: TRBD1 (5 bases). This CDR3 spans 13 amino acids. Trimming took off 6 bases at V and 4 bases at J, with 13 bases between the two ends. CDR1 and CDR2 (germline): SEHNR, FQNEAQ (reference sequence). CDR3 coding DNA: TGTGCCAGCAGTTTCGACAGCTATTACGAGCAGTACTTC. Residues: CASSFDSYYEQYF.

The chain has TRBV9 and TRBJ2-1; 11 bases match TRBD1. The V segment lost 3 bases and the J segment 13 bases; nucleotides outside the gene matches: 9. The CDR3 totals 14 residues. CDR1 SGDLS and CDR2 YYNGEE come from the germline V gene. In DNA form, the CDR3 reads TGTGCCAGCAGCGCGGGCGGACAGGGGGCAGATCAGTTCTTC. As protein: CASSAGGQGADQFF. The whole variable domain, filled in from reference TRBV9 and TRBJ2-1, reads DSGVTQTPKHLITATGQRVTLRCSPRSGDLSVYWYQQSLDQGLQFLIQYYNGEERAKGNILERFSAQQFPDLHSELNLSSLELGDSALYFCASSAGGQGADQFFGPGTRLTVL.

The gene calls are TRBV7-9 and TRBJ2-1; D not resolved. CDR1 and CDR2 (germline): SEHNR, FQNEAQ (reference sequence). The V gene lost 1 base and the J gene lost 9 bases, with 10 bases spanning the gap. The CDR3 runs 13 residues. The CDR3 loop is CASSLDVGSEQFF. CDR3 DNA sequence: TGTGCCAGCAGCTTAGATGTGGGTAGTGAGCAGTTCTTC.

This clone was detected only a few times. The V and J genes are TRBV4-1 and TRBJ2-1, with D perhaps TRBD1 (6 bases). This CDR3 has 16 residues. The V end lost 3 bases, the J end lost 6 bases, and 18 bases lay between the germline ends. Per germline, CDR1 MGHRA and CDR2 YSYEKL. The CDR3 coding sequence is TGCGCCAGCAGCCAGGTACCGGGACAAGATAGCAATGAGCAGTTCTTC. This translates into CASSQVPGQDSNEQFF.

The CDR3 sequence is CASSPRQGPYNSPLHF. The CDR3 region has the DNA TGTGCCAGCAGCCCTCGACAGGGGCCGTATAATTCACCCCTCCACTTT. The rearrangement joins TRBV7-9 to TRBJ1-6; 8 bases are shared with TRBD1. J was trimmed by 4 bases and V by 5 bases; bases with no gene match: 7. Germline V gene lookup returns CDR1 SEHNR and CDR2 FQNEAQ (reference sequence). The CDR3 spans 16 residues.

This sequence joins TRBV5-5 and TRBJ2-1; D possibly matches TRBD1 or TRBD2 (5 bases each). Germline V lookup: CDR1 SGHKS, CDR2 YYEKEE (reference sequence). This CDR3 is 15 amino acids long. V was shortened by 1 base and J by 5 bases, with 13 bases between the two germline ends. CDR3 region: CASSLFGTGNNEQFF. CDR3 in DNA: TGTGCCAGCAGCTTGTTTGGGACGGGGAACAATGAGCAGTTCTTC.

This clone was observed a single time. V gene TRBV18 combines with J gene TRBJ2-1, with TRBD2 matching 7 bases. The CDR3 is 15 residues long. With V trimmed by 3 bases and J by 1 base, 3 bases remained unmatched. CDR1 and CDR2 from the germline V gene are KGHSH and LQKENI. DNA for the CDR3: TGTGCCAGCTCACCTAGCGGGTTTTCCTACAATGAGCAGTTCTTC. It is translated as CASSPSGFSYNEQFF.

The J gene is TRBJ1-1, the V gene TRBV11-2, with unresolved D. CDR1 is SGHAT and CDR2 is FQNNGV in the germline V gene. The V gene lost 1 base and the J gene lost 4 bases, with 1 base spanning the gap. CDR3 length equals 11 residues. The CDR3 region has the DNA TGTGCCAGCAGCTTAGGCACTGAAGCTTTCTTT. It codes for CASSLGTEAFF. The whole variable domain, remainder taken from reference TRBV11-2 and TRBJ1-1, is EAGVAQSPRYKIIEKRQSVAFWCNPISGHATLYWYQQILGQGPKLLIQFQNNGVVDDSQLPKDRFSAERLKGVDSTLKIQPAKLEDSAVYLCASSLGTEAFFGQGTRLTVV.

This clone was observed once. The CDR3 DNA follows: TGTGCCAGCAGCGCTCAACCGGGACACGGAAACACCATATATTTT. Amino acids: CASSAQPGHGNTIYF. The chain has TRBV9 and TRBJ1-3; D may be TRBD1 (6 bases). V was cut by 3 bases and J by 4 bases, with 14 bases left in between. CDR1 is SGDLS, CDR2 YYNGEE, per germline. This CDR3 is 15 amino acids long.

The chain combines TRBV19 with TRBJ1-2; D possibly corresponds to TRBD1 (5 bases). The CDR3 is 13 residues long. Germline values: CDR1 LNHDA, CDR2 SQIVND (reference sequence). Between the trimmed V and J ends, which lost 1 base and 6 bases, there was a span of 9 bases. CDR3 sequence (DNA): TGTGCCAGTAGTATAGCCAGGGACGATGGCTACACCTTC. Its translation is CASSIARDDGYTF.

The chain employs TRBV6-5 and TRBJ2-7; TRBD1 aligns across 12 bases. Germline V gene data show CDR1 as MNHEY and CDR2 as SVGAGI. Trimming removed 6 bases from V and 3 bases from J; junction bases left unmatched: 6. The CDR3 is 15 residues long. CDR3: CASSWDRGLNYEQYF. CDR3 DNA: TGTGCCAGCAGCTGGGACAGGGGGCTAAACTACGAGCAGTACTTC.

The genes are TRBV7-9 and TRBJ2-1, with 9 nucleotides matching TRBD2. CDR1 SEHNR and CDR2 FQNEAQ come from the germline V gene (reference sequence). The CDR3 is 16 amino acids. The V gene end was trimmed by 2 bases and the J gene end by 5 bases; junction bases not matched to a gene: 7. The CDR3 nucleotides read TGTGCCAGCAGCTTACTTAGCGGGGGAAAGAACAATGAGCAGTTCTTC. Translating it yields CASSLLSGGKNNEQFF.

The chain employs TRBV5-1 and TRBJ2-1, with D perhaps matching TRBD1 (6 bases). This CDR3 comprises 12 residues. CDR1 is SGHRS, CDR2 YFSETQ, per germline. V shed 5 bases and J shed 6 bases, with 9 bases lying between them. In DNA form, the CDR3 reads TGCGCCAGCAGACAGGGAATCAATGAGCAGTTCTTC. This translates into CASRQGINEQFF.